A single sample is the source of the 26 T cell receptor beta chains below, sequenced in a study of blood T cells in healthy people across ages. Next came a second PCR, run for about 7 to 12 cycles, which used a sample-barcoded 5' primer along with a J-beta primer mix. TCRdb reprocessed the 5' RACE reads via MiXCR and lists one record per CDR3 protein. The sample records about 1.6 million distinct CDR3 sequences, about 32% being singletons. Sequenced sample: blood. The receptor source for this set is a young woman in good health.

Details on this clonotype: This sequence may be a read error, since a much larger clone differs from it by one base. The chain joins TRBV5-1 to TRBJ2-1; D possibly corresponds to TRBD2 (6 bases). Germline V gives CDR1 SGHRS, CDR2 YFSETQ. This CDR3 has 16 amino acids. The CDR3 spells CVSSLASGLGYNEQFF. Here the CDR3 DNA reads TGCGTCAGCAGCTTGGCCTCGGGACTGGGCTACAATGAGCAGTTCTTC.

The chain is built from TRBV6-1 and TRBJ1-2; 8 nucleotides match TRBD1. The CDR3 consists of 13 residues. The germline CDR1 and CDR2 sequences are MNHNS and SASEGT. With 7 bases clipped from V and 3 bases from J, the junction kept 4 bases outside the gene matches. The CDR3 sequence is CASIVDRDYGYTF. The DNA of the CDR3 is TGTGCCAGCATTGTGGACAGGGACTATGGCTACACCTTC.

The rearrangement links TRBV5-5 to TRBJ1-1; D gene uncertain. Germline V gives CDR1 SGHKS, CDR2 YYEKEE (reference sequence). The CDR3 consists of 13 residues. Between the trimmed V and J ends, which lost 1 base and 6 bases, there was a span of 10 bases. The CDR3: CASSLTSKAEAFF. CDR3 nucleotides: TGTGCCAGCAGCTTGACCTCCAAAGCTGAAGCTTTCTTT.

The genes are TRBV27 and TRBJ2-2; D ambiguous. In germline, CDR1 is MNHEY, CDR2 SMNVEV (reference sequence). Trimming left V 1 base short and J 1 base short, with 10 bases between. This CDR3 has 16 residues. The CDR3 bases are TGTGCCAGCAGTTTATTCTATCCGGAGAACACCGGGGAGCTGTTTTTT. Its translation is CASSLFYPENTGELFF.

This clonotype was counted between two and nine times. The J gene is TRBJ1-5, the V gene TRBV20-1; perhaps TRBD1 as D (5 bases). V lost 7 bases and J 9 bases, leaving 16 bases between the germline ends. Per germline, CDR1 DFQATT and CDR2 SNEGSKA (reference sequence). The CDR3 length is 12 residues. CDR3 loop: CSVQRTGRPQHF. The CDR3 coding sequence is TGCAGTGTGCAGAGAACAGGTCGGCCCCAGCATTTT.

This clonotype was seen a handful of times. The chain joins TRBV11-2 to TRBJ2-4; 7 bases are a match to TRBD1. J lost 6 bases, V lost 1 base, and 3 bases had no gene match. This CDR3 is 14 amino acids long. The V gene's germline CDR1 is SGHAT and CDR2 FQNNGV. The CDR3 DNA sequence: TGTGCCAGCAGCTTAGGGACAGGCGTAAACATTCAGTACTTC. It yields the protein CASSLGTGVNIQYF.

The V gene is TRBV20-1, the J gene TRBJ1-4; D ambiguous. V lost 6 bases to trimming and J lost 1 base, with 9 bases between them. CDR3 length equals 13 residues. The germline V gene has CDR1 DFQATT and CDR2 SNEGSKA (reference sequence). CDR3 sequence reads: CSAGQKTNEKLFF. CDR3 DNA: TGCAGTGCCGGGCAGAAAACTAATGAAAAACTGTTTTTT.

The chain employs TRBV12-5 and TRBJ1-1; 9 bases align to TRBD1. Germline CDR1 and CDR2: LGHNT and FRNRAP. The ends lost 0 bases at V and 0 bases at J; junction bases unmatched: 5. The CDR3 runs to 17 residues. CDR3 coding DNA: TGTGCTAGTGGTTTGGTACTTGGACAGGGGATGAACACTGAAGCTTTCTTT. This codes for CASGLVLGQGMNTEAFF.

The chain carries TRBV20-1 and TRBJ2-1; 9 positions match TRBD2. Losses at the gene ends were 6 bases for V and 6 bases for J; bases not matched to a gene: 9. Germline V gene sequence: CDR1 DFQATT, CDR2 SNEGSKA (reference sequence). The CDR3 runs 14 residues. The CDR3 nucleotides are TGCAGTGCGGTTCCGGGACTAGCCCGCAATGAGCAGTTCTTC. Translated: CSAVPGLARNEQFF.

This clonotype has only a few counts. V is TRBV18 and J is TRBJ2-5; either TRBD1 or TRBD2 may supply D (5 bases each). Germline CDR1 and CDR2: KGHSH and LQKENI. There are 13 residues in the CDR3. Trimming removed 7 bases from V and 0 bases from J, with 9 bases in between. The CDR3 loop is CASFRGDQETQYF. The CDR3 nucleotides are TGTGCCAGCTTTAGGGGAGACCAAGAGACCCAGTACTTC.

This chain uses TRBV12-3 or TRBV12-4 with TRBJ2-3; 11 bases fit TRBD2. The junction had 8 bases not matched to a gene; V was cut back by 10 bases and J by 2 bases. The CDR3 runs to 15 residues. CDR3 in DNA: TGTGCCACCGCTCTAGCGGGAGGTGTCACAGATACGCAGTATTTT. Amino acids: CATALAGGVTDTQYF.

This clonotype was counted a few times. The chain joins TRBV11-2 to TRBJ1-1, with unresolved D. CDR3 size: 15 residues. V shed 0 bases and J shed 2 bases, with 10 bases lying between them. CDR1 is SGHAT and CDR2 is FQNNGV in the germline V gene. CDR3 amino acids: CASSLDVLGNTEAFF. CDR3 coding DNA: TGTGCCAGCAGCTTAGACGTCCTCGGTAACACTGAAGCTTTCTTT.

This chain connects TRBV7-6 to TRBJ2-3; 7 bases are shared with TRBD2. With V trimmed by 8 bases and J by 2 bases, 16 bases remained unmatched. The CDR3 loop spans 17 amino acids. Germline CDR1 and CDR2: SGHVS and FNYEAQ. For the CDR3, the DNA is TGTGCCAGCGGCCTTAGAGGTCGGGGAGGGCTCACAGATACGCAGTATTTT. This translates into CASGLRGRGGLTDTQYF.

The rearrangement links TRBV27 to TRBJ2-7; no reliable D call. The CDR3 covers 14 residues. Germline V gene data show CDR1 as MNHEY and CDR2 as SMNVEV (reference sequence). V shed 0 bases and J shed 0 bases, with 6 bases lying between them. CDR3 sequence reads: CASSLSKSSYEQYF. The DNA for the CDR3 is TGTGCCAGCAGTTTATCTAAAAGCTCCTACGAGCAGTACTTC.

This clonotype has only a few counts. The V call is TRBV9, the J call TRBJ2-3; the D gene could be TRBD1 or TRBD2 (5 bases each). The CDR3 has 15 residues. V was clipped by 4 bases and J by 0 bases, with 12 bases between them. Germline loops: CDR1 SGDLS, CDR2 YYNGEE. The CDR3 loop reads CASSPLGASTDTQYF. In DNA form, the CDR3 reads TGTGCCAGCAGCCCCCTCGGGGCTAGCACAGATACGCAGTATTTT.

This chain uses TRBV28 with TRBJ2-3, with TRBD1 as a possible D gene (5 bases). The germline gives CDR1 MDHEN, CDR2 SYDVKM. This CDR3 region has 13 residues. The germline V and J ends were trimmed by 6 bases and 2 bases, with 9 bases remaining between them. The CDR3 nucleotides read TGTGCCAGCAGAACGACAGTCACAGATACGCAGTATTTT. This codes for CASRTTVTDTQYF. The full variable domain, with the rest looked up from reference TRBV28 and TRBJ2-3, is DVKVTQSSRYLVKRTGEKVFLECVQDMDHENMFWYRQDPGLGLRLIYFSYDVKMKEKGDIPEGYSVSREKKERFSLILESASTNQTSMYLCASRTTVTDTQYFGPGTRLTVL.

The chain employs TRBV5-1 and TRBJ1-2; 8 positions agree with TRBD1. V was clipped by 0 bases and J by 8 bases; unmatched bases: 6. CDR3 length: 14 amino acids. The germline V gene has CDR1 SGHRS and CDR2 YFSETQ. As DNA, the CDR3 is TGCGCCAGCAGCTTGGTTCGGACAGGGCACGGCTACACCTTC. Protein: CASSLVRTGHGYTF.

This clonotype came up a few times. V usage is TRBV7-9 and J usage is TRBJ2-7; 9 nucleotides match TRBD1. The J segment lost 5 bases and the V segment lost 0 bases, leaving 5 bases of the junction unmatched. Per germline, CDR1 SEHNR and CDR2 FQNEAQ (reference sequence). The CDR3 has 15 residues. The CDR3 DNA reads TGTGCCAGCAGCTTAGCTAGGACAGGGGTCCACGAGCAGTACTTC. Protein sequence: CASSLARTGVHEQYF.

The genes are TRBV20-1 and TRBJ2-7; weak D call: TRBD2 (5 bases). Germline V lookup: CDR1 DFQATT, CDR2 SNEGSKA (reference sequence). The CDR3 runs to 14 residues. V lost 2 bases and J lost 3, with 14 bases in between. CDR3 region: CSARSELVRYEQYF. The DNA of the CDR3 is TGCAGTGCTAGATCCGAACTAGTCCGCTACGAGCAGTACTTC.

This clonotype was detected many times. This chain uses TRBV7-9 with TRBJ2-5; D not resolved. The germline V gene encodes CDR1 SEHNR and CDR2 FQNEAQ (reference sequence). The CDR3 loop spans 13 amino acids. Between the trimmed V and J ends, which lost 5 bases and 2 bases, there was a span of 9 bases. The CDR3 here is CASSPALQETQYF. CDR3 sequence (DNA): TGTGCCAGCAGCCCAGCGTTACAAGAGACCCAGTACTTC. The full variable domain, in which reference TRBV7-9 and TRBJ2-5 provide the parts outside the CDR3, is DTGVSQNPRHKITKRGQNVTFRCDPISEHNRLYWYRQTLGQGPEFLTYFQNEAQLEKSRLLSDRFSAERPKGSFSTLEIQRTEQGDSAMYLCASSPALQETQYFGPGTRLLVL.

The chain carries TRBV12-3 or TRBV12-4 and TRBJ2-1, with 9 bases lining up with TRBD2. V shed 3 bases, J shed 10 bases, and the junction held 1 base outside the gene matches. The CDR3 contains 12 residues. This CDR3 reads CASSFGTSEQFF. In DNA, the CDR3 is TGTGCCAGCAGTTTTGGGACTAGCGAGCAGTTCTTC.

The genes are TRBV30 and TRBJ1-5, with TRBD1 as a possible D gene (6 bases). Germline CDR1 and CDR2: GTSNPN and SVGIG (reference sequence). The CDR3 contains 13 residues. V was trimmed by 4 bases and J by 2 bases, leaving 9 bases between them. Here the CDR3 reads CAWTDRGNQPQHF. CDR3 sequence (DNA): TGTGCCTGGACGGACAGAGGCAATCAGCCCCAGCATTTT.

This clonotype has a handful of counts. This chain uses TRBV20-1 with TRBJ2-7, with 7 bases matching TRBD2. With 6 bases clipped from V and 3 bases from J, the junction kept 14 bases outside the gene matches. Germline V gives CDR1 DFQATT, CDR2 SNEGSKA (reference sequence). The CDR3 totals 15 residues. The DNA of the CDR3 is TGCAGTGCGGAATGGGCGGGAGAGGGCCTCTACGAGCAGTACTTC. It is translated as CSAEWAGEGLYEQYF.

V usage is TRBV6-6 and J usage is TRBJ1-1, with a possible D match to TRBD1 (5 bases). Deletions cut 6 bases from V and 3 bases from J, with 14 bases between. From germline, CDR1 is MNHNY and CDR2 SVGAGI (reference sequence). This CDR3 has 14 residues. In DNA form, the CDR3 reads TGTGCCAGCAGGACAGATCCTTCGGACACTGAAGCTTTCTTT. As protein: CASRTDPSDTEAFF.

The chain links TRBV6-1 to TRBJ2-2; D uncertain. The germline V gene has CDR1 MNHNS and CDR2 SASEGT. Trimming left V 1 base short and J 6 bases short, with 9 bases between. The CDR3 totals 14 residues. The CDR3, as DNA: TGTGCCAGCAGTGAAGGGTCCCCAGCCGGGGAGCTGTTTTTT. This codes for CASSEGSPAGELFF.

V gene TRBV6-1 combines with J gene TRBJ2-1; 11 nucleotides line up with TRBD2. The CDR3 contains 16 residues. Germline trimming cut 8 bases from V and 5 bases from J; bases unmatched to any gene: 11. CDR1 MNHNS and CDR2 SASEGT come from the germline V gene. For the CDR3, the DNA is TGTGCCAGCCCTAGCGGGAGGAACTCGAAGGACAATGAGCAGTTCTTC. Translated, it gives CASPSGRNSKDNEQFF.